This TCR beta chain was recorded in a study of shared clonotypes between healthy human individuals. The V gene end was trimmed by 2 bases and the J gene end by 2 bases; junction bases not matched to a gene: 9. This CDR3 has 17 residues. Germline V gives CDR1 SEHNR, CDR2 FQNEAQ (reference sequence). Sequencing was performed with immunoSEQ multiplex PCR; in TCRdb, only in-frame clones are kept and a portion is missing. Seen here are approximately 250,000 clones, approximately 65% observed once, and the top ten hold 11%. The V and J genes are TRBV7-9 and TRBJ2-1, with TRBD1 identical over 7 bases. The source of this sequence is a man aged 25 to 45 in good health. Sequencing was done on a sample of memory CD4+ T cells sorted from blood. The subset was: CD45RA-negative fraction. The CDR3 coding sequence is TGTGCCAGCAGCTTATTCCTATGGGGACAGACCTACAATGAGCAGTTCTTC. This sequence encodes CASSLFLWGQTYNEQFF.